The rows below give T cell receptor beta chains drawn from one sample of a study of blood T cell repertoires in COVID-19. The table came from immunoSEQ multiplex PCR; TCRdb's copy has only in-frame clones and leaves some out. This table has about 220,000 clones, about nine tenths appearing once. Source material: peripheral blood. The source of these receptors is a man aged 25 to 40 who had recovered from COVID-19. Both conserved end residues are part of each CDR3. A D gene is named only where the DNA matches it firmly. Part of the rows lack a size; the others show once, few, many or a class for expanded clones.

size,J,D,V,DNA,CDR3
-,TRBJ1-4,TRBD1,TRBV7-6,TGTGCCAGCAGCTTAGTGCTCGGGACAGGGGTACAGTTGAATGAAAAACTGTTTTTT,CASSLVLGTGVQLNEKLFF
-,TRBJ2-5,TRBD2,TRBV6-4,TGTGCCAGCAGCCGAAGGTCTAGCGGGGGGGCATCGGAGACCCAGTACTTC,CASSRRSSGGASETQYF
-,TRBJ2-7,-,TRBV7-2,TGTGCCAGCAGCTTTCAAAGCGGCTCCTACGAGCAGTACTTC,CASSFQSGSYEQYF
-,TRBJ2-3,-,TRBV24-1,TGTGCCACCAGTGATTCGGCGGCAGGGAGCACAGATACGCAGTATTTT,CATSDSAAGSTDTQYF
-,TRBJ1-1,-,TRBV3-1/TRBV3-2,TGTGCCAGCAGCCAAGTCTCTCGGGGTGAAGCTTTCTTT,CASSQVSRGEAFF
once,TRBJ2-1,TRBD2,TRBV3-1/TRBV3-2,TGTGCCAGCAGCCAAGGGAATAGCGGGGGGGTGCATGAGCAGTTCTTC,CASSQGNSGGVHEQFF
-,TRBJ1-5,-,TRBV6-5,TGTGCCACCCGGACGGGGAGTCAGCCCCAGCATTTT,CATRTGSQPQHF
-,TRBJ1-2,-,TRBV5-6,TGTGCCAGCAGCGTGGGACTCCCCTATGGCTACACCTTC,CASSVGLPYGYTF
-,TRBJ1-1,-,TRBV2,TGTGCCAGCAGTGACGGCACAACAGGGTCCCCTGAAGCTTTCTTT,CASSDGTTGSPEAFF
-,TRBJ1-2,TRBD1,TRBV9,TGTGCCAGCAGCGCCCTTACAGGGGACTATGGCTACACCTTC,CASSALTGDYGYTF
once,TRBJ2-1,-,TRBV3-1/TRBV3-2,TGTGCCAGCAGCCGTCAGGGGCAGCGGGATGCAGATGAGCAGTTCTTC,CASSRQGQRDADEQFF
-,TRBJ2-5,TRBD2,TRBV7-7,TGTGCCAGCAGCCCACCCGGACTAGCGGGGGGGGTCGCGACCCAGTACTTC,CASSPPGLAGGVATQYF
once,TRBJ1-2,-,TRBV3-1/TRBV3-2,TGTGCCAGCAGCCAAGAGGGGGCGGATGGCTACACCTTC,CASSQEGADGYTF